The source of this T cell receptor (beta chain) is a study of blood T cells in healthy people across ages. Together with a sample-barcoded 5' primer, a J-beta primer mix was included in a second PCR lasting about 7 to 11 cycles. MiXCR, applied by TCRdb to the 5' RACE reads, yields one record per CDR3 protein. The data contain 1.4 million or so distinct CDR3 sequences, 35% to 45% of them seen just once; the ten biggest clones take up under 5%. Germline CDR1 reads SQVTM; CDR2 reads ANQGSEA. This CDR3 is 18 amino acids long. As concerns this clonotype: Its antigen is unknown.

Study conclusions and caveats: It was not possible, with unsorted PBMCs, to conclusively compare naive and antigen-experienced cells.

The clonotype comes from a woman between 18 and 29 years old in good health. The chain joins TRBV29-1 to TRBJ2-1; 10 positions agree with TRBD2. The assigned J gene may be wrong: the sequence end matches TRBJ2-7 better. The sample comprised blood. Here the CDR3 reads CSVEDLGLAASSYNEQYF. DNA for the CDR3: TGCAGCGTTGAAGACCTCGGACTAGCGGCTAGCTCCTACAATGAGCAGTACTTC.